This section outlines one TCR beta chain sequence together with its context. Its antigen is not yet known. Base qualities were left out, and no much larger clone turns up one base away. The source of the sample is a study of shared clonotypes between healthy human individuals (dated by TCRdb to the early 2020s). With respect to the entire study: The cohort comprised a couple of women and three men aged 18 to 49 years. Per donor, three plates each were used for CD4 naive and CD4 memory, two for CD8 naive, and one for CD8 memory. To estimate repertoire size and how much clonotype sharing occurs between individuals, the study deeply sequenced the blood TCR repertoires of about 5 healthy adults. To increase sequencing depth and limit assay-specific biases, TCR repertoire library preparation and sequencing were carried out by different laboratories using diverse techniques. Between about 0.85 and 10 billion PBMCs per donor were obtained by leukapheresis. The paper's findings and limits, for the study overall: Sharing across a few donors was observed for about 4.8% of naive CD4, less than 4% of naive CD8, over 2% of memory CD4, and about 0.38% of memory CD8 clonotypes. The small number of donors limited the genetic and exposure-history diversity represented. Compared with non-shared clonotypes, clonotypes shared by all four sorted-subset donors had higher generation probabilities. Rarefaction of sorted-subset datasets indicated incomplete sequencing despite the large sequencing depth. Pairwise subsampling led to the expectation that sequencing depth would affect the degree of clonotype sharing among donors. Only blood was sampled, and tissue TCR repertoires likely differ from those in blood. Naive subsets generally had larger estimated clonotype richness than memory subsets did.

Per the germline V gene, MDHEN is the CDR1 and SYDVKM is the CDR2. The CDR3 runs 14 residues from the cysteine to the phenylalanine. The kept DNA is CDR3 alone, 42 bases in frame from the first base. The V end loses 5 bases and the J end loses 2 bases, and a stretch of 12 bases separates them. The donors were healthy, HIV-negative adults who had no recently reported acute infections or vaccinations. All donors were Caucasian adults living in Nashville, Tennessee, USA. CD4+ T cells were enriched by magnetic negative selection, after which naive cells were positively selected on CD45RA and the negative fraction was taken as the memory subset. Blood was collected by leukapheresis, and PBMCs were isolated by Ficoll-Histopaque density gradient centrifugation and then cryopreserved in liquid nitrogen vapor phase. Analytical flow cytometry was used to check the purity and quantity of each magnetically sorted T cell population. From each sorted fraction, genomic DNA was isolated and quantified by UV absorbance on a Nanodrop 2000c.

Using the deep immunoSEQ assay, TCR CDR3 regions were amplified from genomic DNA by multiplex PCR. For each cell subset, the extracted genomic DNA was distributed evenly across all wells of several immunoSEQ 96-well plates, and each plate served as one replicate. For sorted subsets, approximately 210 ng of genomic DNA, equivalent to roughly 30,000 T cell genomes, went into each replicate PCR. The purified libraries were quantified using a Qubit 3.0 fluorometer, sized with a Bioanalyzer 2100, and then quantified again using the KAPA Library Quantification kit. Each immunoSEQ 96-well plate was sequenced on its own single-read 150-cycle Illumina NextSeq 550 flow cell. The study's own analysis went as follows. Because only junctional sequences without quality scores were contained in the immunoSEQ output, filtering matching that applied to full-length reads could not be performed. Sequences were annotated with PyIR, a Python wrapper for IgBLAST v1.9, and V/J genes and CDR3 were assigned using IMGT germline references. Any read was removed if the V/J assignment was weak (E-value above 1e-6), the CDR3 was missing, or the read contained stop codons, out-of-frame junctions, or ambiguous translated residues. V3J clonotypes were defined as sequences sharing an identical inferred V gene, J gene, and CDR3 amino acid sequence. Percentage overlap between repertoires was calculated by dividing the number of shared unique clonotypes by the size of the smaller repertoire. Repertoire richness was assessed with RTK rarefaction, the Chao1 estimator, and Recon v2.1 estimates of unobserved clonotypes. Generation probabilities for all TCRbeta clonotypes obtained by the gDNA method from a handful of donors were computed using OLGA. This is the immuneACCESS table as TCRdb keeps it, with only in-frame sequences that have V and J called. A part of the clones is gone; compared with another copy, unresolved V genes explain less than half, and the rest is unexplained. That table furnishes V, J and clone size, whereas the DNA furnished D and trimming. The sample has roughly 2.2 million clones on record, 85% to 95% of them singletons. Of the sample, 0.35% to 0.5% falls within the top ten clones.

The chain is made from TRBV28 and TRBJ2-5, with TRBD1 tentatively as D gene (5 bases match). This receptor was taken from a man aged 18 to 30 in good health. Some clones in this sample may be carry-over from other donors' samples. Sequenced: naive CD4+ T cells from PBMCs. The cell subset or site label here, explained by the study, means: CD45RA+ positively selected. Read as DNA, the sequence is TGTGCCAGCAGTCAACAGGCCACACAAGAGACCCAGTACTTC. Translated, this gives CASSQQATQETQYF. Beyond the CDR3, the reference TRBV28 and TRBJ2-5 genes provide the residues; the full variable domain reads: DVKVTQSSRYLVKRTGEKVFLECVQDMDHENMFWYRQDPGLGLRLIYFSYDVKMKEKGDIPEGYSVSREKKERFSLILESASTNQTSMYLCASSQQATQETQYFGPGTRLLVL.